This T cell receptor (beta chain) was captured in a study of blood T cell repertoires in COVID-19. Across the whole study: The cDNA or gDNA used as material had been derived from T cells, B-cell-depleted T cells, or PBMCs.

Those who participated ranged in age from 18 to 89 years and resided in under 25 US areas. Participant-reported clinical history was the basis for cohort assignment. The CDR3 is 17 amino acids. V was clipped by 2 bases and J by 4 bases; unmatched bases: 11. CDR1 SGHRS and CDR2 YFSETQ come from the germline V gene. Only in-frame clones appear in the TCRdb table, and some are missing; sequencing was by immunoSEQ multiplex PCR. This table holds 350,000 to 400,000 clones, 80% to 90% found once. The V call is TRBV5-1, the J call TRBJ1-1; 10 nucleotides match TRBD1. This receptor was identified in a man aged 18 to 29 who had recovered from COVID-19. The sample comprised PBMCs or T cells enriched from blood (not recorded which). CDR3 sequence: CASSFAMTGGHGTEAFF. For the CDR3, the DNA is TGCGCCAGCAGCTTTGCGATGACAGGGGGCCACGGCACTGAAGCTTTCTTT.